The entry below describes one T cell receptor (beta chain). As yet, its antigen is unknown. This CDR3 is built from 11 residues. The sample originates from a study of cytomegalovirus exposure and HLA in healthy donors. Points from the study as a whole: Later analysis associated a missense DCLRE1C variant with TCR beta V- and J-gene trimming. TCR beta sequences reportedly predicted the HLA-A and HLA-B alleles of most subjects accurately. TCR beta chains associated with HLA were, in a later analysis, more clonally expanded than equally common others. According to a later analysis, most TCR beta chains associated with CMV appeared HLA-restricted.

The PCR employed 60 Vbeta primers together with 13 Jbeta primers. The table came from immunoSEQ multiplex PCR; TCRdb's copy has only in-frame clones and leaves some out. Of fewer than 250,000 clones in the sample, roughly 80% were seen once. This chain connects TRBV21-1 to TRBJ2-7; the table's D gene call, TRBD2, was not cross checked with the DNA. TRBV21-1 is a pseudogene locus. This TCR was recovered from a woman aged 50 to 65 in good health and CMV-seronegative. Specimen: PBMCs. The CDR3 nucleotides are TGTGCCAGCTCCTCGGGTTACGAGCAGTACTTC. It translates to CASSSGYEQYF.